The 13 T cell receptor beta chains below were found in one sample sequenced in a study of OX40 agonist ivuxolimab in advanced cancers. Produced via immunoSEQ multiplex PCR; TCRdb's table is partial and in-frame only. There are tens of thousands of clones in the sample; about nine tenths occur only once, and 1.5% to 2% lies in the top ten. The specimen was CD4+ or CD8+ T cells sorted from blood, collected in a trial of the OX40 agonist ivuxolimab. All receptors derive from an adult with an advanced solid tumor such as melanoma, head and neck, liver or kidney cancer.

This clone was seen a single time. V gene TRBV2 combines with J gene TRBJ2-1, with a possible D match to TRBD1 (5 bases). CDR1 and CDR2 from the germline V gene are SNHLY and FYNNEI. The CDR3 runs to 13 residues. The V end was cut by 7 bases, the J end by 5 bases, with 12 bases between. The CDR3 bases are TGTGCCAGCACCCAGGGTCAAGACAATGAGCAGTTCTTC. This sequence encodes CASTQGQDNEQFF.

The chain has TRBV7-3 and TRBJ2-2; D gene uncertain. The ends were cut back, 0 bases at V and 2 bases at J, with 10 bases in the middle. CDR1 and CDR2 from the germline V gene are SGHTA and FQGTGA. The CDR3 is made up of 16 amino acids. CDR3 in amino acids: CASSLTKDANTGELFF. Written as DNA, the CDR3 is TGTGCCAGCAGCTTAACTAAGGACGCCAACACCGGGGAGCTGTTTTTT.

This CDR3 is CASSLRINTEAFF. The CDR3, as DNA: TGTGCCAGCAGTTTACGAATCAACACTGAAGCTTTCTTT. The chain couples TRBV28 to TRBJ1-1; D is unresolved. Germline values: CDR1 MDHEN, CDR2 SYDVKM. Trimming pared 2 bases from V and 2 bases from J, leaving 6 bases between. The CDR3 is made up of 13 amino acids.

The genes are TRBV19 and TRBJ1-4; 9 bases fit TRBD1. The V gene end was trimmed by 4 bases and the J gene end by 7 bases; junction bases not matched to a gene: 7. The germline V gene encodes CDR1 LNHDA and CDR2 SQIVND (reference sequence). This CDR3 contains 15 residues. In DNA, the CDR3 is TGTGCCAGTAGTACTTACAGGGGGCGCGTTGAAAAACTGTTTTTT. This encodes CASSTYRGRVEKLFF.

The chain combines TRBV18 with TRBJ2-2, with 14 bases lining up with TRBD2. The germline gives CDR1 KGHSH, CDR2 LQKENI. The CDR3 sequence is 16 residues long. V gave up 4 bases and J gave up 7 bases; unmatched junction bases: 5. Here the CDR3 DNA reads TGTGCCAGCTCACATGGGACTAGCGGGAGAGGCGGGGAGCTGTTTTTT. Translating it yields CASSHGTSGRGGELFF.

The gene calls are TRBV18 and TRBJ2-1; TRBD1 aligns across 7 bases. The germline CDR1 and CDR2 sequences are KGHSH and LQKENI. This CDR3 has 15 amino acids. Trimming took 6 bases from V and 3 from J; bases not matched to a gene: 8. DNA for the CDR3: TGTGCCAGCTCGCCGACAGGGCTGGGCTACAATGAGCAGTTCTTC. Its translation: CASSPTGLGYNEQFF.

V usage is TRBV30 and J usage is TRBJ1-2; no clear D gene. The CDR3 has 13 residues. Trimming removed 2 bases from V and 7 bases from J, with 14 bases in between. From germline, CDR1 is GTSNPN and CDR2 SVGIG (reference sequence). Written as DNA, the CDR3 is TGTGCCTGGAGTCCCCTTAAACGAGGTGGCTACACCTTC. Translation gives CAWSPLKRGGYTF.

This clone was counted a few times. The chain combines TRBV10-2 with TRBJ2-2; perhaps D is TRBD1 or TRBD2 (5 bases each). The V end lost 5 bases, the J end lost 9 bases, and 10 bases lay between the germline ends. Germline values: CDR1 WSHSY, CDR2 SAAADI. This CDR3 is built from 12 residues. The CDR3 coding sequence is TGCGCCAGCAGTCGGGACCTCCGGGAGCTGTTTTTT. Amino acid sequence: CASSRDLRELFF.

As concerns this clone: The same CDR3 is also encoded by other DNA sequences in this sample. In DNA form, the CDR3 reads TGTGCCAGCAGTTACGGCACAGAAGAAGGTTCACCCCTCCACTTT. As protein: CASSYGTEEGSPLHF. This chain links TRBV6-5 with TRBJ1-6; D gene ambiguous. The CDR3 sequence is 15 residues long. The V end lost 2 bases, the J end lost 9 bases, and 14 bases lay between the germline ends. Germline values: CDR1 MNHEY, CDR2 SVGAGI.

CDR3: CASSLGGQGQFF. CDR3 bases: TGTGCCAGCAGCTTAGGGGGACAGGGGCAGTTCTTC. This chain uses TRBV11-1 with TRBJ2-1; 9 bases align to TRBD1. J gave up 12 bases and V 1 base, and 1 base lay outside the gene matches. This CDR3 has 12 residues. The germline V gene has CDR1 SGHAT and CDR2 FQDESV (reference sequence).

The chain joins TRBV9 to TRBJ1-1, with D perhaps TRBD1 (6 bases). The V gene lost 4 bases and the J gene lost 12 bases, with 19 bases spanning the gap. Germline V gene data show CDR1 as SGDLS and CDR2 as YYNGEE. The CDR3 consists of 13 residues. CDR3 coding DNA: TGTGCCAGCAGCCCCAGAGGTGGGGGCCCCCCTTTCTTT. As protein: CASSPRGGGPPFF.

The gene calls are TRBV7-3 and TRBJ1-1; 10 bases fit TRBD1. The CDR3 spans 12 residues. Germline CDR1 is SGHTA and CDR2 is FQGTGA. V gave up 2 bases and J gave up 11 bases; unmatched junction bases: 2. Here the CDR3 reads CASSLPGQGAFF. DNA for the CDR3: TGTGCCAGCAGCTTACCGGGACAGGGGGCTTTCTTT.

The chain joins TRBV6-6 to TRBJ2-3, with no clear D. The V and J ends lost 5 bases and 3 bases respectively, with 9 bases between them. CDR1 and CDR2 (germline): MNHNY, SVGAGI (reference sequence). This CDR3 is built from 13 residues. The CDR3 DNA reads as TGTGCCAGCAGTATAGGGTGGACAGATACGCAGTATTTT. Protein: CASSIGWTDTQYF.